The next 14 T cell receptor beta chains were all read from a single sample in a study of blood T cell repertoires in COVID-19. The table came from immunoSEQ multiplex PCR; TCRdb's copy has only in-frame clones and leaves some out. This table holds about 200,000 clones, 75% to 85% found once. The sequenced material came from peripheral blood. All receptors come from a woman older than 75 with COVID-19, enrolled during active disease.

A note on this clone: At one boundary the junction diverges from the germline segment, which might be a read error. The rearrangement links TRBV3-1 (or the pseudogene TRBV3-2) to TRBJ2-1; 10 bases are shared with TRBD2. The CDR3 has 16 residues. The germline V gene encodes CDR1 LGHDT and CDR2 YNNKEL (reference sequence). In nucleotides, the CDR3 is TGTGCCAGCAGCCACTTTAGCGGGGGGCCCTATAATGAGCAGTTCTTC. It translates to CASSHFSGGPYNEQFF.

This rearrangement joins TRBV20-1 to TRBJ1-6, with D perhaps matching TRBD1 (5 bases). This CDR3 has 14 amino acids. Germline V gene data show CDR1 as DFQATT and CDR2 as SNEGSKA (reference sequence). The germline V and J ends were trimmed by 3 bases and 8 bases, with 14 bases remaining between them. The CDR3 here is CSASYARGHSPLHF. The CDR3 coding sequence is TGCAGTGCTAGTTACGCGCGGGGACATTCACCCCTCCACTTT.

This clone has more than one count but fewer than ten. The chain employs TRBV28 and TRBJ1-2; D gene uncertain. Germline V gene data show CDR1 as MDHEN and CDR2 as SYDVKM. CDR3 length: 14 amino acids. V was pared by 5 bases and J by 8 bases, with 18 bases between. The CDR3 loop is CASSNNPALGGYTF. The CDR3 DNA follows: TGTGCCAGCAGTAATAATCCGGCCCTAGGAGGCTACACCTTC.

This clone showed up just a few times. The V gene is TRBV10-3, the J gene TRBJ1-2; the D is unclear. Germline loops: CDR1 ENHRY, CDR2 SYGVKD. The CDR3 is 11 amino acids. Trimming pared 3 bases from V and 8 bases from J, leaving 7 bases between. CDR3 loop: CAISDDLGYTF. The CDR3 nucleotides are TGTGCCATCAGTGACGATCTAGGCTACACCTTC.

The chain employs TRBV2 and TRBJ2-1; the D gene is possibly TRBD1 (6 bases). Germline V lookup: CDR1 SNHLY, CDR2 FYNNEI. This CDR3 region has 16 residues. V shed 7 bases and J shed 7 bases, with 23 bases lying between them. Written as DNA, the CDR3 is TGTGCCAGCACCCGAAGGGGGAGTGATGTTAGTAATGAGCAGTTCTTC. Residues: CASTRRGSDVSNEQFF. The whole variable domain, filled in from reference TRBV2 and TRBJ2-1, reads EPEVTQTPSHQVTQMGQEVILRCVPISNHLYFYWYRQILGQKVEFLVSFYNNEISEKSEIFDDQFSVERPDGSNFTLKIRSTKLEDSAMYFCASTRRGSDVSNEQFFGPGTRLTVL.

The V gene is TRBV25-1, the J gene TRBJ1-2; the match to TRBD1 covers 7 bases. Losses at the gene ends were 2 bases for V and 8 bases for J; bases not matched to a gene: 11. The CDR3 is 15 amino acids. Per germline, CDR1 MGHDK and CDR2 SYGVNS. CDR3 protein: CASSEGNRGDFGYTF. In DNA form, the CDR3 reads TGTGCCAGCAGTGAAGGAAACAGGGGCGATTTCGGCTACACCTTC.

V gene TRBV9 combines with J gene TRBJ2-2; 9 nucleotides align to TRBD1. The CDR3 totals 17 residues. Germline V gene data show CDR1 as SGDLS and CDR2 as YYNGEE. With V trimmed by 4 bases and J by 6 bases, 13 bases remained unmatched. The CDR3 region has the DNA TGTGCCAGCAGCCTACAACCGGGACAGGGCAGGTCCGGGGAGCTGTTTTTT. It specifies CASSLQPGQGRSGELFF.

This clone was detected ten times or more. The chain uses TRBV19 and TRBJ2-2, with TRBD1 identical over 8 bases. The germline V gene has CDR1 LNHDA and CDR2 SQIVND (reference sequence). Losses at the gene ends were 3 bases for V and 5 bases for J; bases not matched to a gene: 11. This CDR3 is 17 amino acids long. The CDR3 here is CASSISRDRFGTGELFF. In DNA form, the CDR3 reads TGTGCCAGTAGTATCAGCCGGGACAGGTTCGGAACCGGGGAGCTGTTTTTT.

The chain is built from TRBV3-1 (or the pseudogene TRBV3-2) and TRBJ2-3, with D perhaps matching TRBD1 (5 bases). Germline loops: CDR1 LGHDT, CDR2 YNNKEL (reference sequence). V was trimmed by 7 bases and J by 1 base, leaving 12 bases between them. The CDR3 is 14 residues long. The CDR3 DNA reads TGTGCCAGCAAAGGACAATGGGGCACAGATACGCAGTATTTT. Translated: CASKGQWGTDTQYF.

This chain connects TRBV7-9 to TRBJ1-2, with 8 bases lining up with TRBD1. Germline CDR1 is SEHNR and CDR2 is FQNEAQ (reference sequence). J was trimmed by 10 bases and V by 3 bases; bases with no gene match: 4. The CDR3 spans 12 residues. The CDR3 DNA reads as TGTGCCAGCAGCTTCATGACAGGGGACTACACCTTC. Its translation: CASSFMTGDYTF. The entire variable domain, with the rest obtained from reference TRBV7-9 and TRBJ1-2, is as follows: DTGVSQNPRHKITKRGQNVTFRCDPISEHNRLYWYRQTLGQGPEFLTYFQNEAQLEKSRLLSDRFSAERPKGSFSTLEIQRTEQGDSAMYLCASSFMTGDYTFGSGTRLTVV.

This chain uses TRBV7-9 with TRBJ2-7; perhaps TRBD2 as D (5 bases). Germline CDR1 SEHNR, CDR2 FQNEAQ (reference sequence). V gave up 5 bases and J gave up 4 bases, with 24 bases separating them. The CDR3 has 17 amino acids. The CDR3 reads CASSLTPPPTTGYEQYF. In DNA, the CDR3 is TGTGCCAGCAGCCTCACCCCTCCGCCCACTACGGGGTACGAGCAGTACTTC.

The V and J genes are TRBV9 and TRBJ2-3; D unresolved. The CDR3 contains 14 residues. The V end lost 1 base, the J end lost 0 bases, and 6 bases lay between the germline ends. Germline CDR1 reads SGDLS; CDR2 reads YYNGEE. DNA for the CDR3: TGTGCCAGCAGCGTAAGCCCTAGCACAGATACGCAGTATTTT. Its protein product is CASSVSPSTDTQYF.

This chain joins TRBV18 and TRBJ2-1, with 7 bases identical to TRBD2. The junction had 8 bases not matched to a gene; V was cut back by 4 bases and J by 8 bases. The CDR3 has 14 amino acids. CDR1 is KGHSH and CDR2 is LQKENI in the germline V gene. The CDR3 coding sequence is TGTGCCAGCTCACGGGCGGGAGAGGAGGATGAGCAGTTCTTC. It translates to CASSRAGEEDEQFF.

V and J are TRBV5-1 and TRBJ1-2; 7 bases are shared with TRBD1. The CDR3 runs to 16 residues. Per the germline V gene, CDR1 is SGHRS and CDR2 is YFSETQ. The trim removed 7 bases at V and 3 bases at J, leaving 15 bases unmatched. CDR3 sequence: CASRLVLTGNDYGYTF. As DNA, the CDR3 is TGCGCCAGCCGGTTGGTATTGACAGGGAACGACTATGGCTACACCTTC.